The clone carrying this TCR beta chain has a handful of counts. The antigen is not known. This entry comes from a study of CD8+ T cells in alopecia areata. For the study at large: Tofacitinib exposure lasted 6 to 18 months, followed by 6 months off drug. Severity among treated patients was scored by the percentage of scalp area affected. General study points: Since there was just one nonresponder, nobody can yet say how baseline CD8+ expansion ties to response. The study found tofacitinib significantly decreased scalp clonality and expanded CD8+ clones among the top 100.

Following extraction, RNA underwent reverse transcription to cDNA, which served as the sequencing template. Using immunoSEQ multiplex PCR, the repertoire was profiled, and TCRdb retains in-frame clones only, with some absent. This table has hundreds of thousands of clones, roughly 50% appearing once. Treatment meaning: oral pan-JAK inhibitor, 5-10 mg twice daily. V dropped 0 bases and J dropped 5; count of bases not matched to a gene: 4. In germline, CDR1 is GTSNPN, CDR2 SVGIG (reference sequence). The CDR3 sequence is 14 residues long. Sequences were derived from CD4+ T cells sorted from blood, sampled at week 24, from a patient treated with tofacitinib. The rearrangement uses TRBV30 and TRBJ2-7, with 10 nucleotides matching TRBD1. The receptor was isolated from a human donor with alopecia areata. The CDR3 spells CAWSVGQGIHEQYF. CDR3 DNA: TGTGCCTGGAGTGTGGGACAGGGGATCCACGAGCAGTACTTC.